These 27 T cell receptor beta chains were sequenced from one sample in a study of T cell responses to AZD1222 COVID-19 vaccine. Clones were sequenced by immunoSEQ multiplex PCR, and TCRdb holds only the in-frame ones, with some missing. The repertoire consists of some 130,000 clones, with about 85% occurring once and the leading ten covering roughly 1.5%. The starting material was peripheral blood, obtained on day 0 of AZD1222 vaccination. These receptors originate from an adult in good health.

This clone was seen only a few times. CDR3 loop: CASSGGGVVTNEKLFF. The CDR3, as DNA: TGTGCCAGCAGTGGTGGCGGGGTTGTTACTAATGAAAAACTGTTTTTT. This sequence joins TRBV28 and TRBJ1-4; D gene uncertain. The germline V and J ends were trimmed by 5 bases and 2 bases, with 15 bases remaining between them. The germline gives CDR1 MDHEN, CDR2 SYDVKM. The CDR3 has 16 residues. Full variable domain (rest looked up from reference TRBV28 and TRBJ1-4): DVKVTQSSRYLVKRTGEKVFLECVQDMDHENMFWYRQDPGLGLRLIYFSYDVKMKEKGDIPEGYSVSREKKERFSLILESASTNQTSMYLCASSGGGVVTNEKLFFGSGTQLSVL.

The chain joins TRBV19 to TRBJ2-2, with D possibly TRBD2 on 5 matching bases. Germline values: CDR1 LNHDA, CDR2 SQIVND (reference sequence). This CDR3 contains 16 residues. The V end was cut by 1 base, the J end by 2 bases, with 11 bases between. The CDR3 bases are TGTGCCAGTAGTATAGGTTCCGGGGTAAACACCGGGGAGCTGTTTTTT. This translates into CASSIGSGVNTGELFF.

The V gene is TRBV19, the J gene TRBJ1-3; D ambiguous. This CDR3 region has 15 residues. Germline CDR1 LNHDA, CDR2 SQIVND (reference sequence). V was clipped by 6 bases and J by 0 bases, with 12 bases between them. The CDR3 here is CASSYKEPSGNTIYF. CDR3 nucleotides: TGTGCCAGTAGCTACAAAGAACCCTCTGGAAACACCATATATTTT. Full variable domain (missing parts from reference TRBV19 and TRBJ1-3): DGGITQSPKYLFRKEGQNVTLSCEQNLNHDAMYWYRQDPGQGLRLIYYSQIVNDFQKGDIAEGYSVSREKKESFPLTVTSAQKNPTAFYLCASSYKEPSGNTIYFGEGSWLTVV.

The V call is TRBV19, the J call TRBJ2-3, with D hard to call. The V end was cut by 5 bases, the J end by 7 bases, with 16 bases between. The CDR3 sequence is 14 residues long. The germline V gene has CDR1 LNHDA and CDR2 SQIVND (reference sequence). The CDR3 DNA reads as TGTGCCAGTAGTGCCGGGCCCGATGCCTATACGCAGTATTTT. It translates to CASSAGPDAYTQYF.

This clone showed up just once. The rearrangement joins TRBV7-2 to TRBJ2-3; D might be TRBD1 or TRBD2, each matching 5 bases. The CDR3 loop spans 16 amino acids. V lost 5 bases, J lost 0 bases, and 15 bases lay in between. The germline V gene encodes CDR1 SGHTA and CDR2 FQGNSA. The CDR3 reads CASSPGWGMSTDTQYF. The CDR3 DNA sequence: TGTGCCAGCAGCCCCGGTTGGGGGATGAGCACAGATACGCAGTATTTT.

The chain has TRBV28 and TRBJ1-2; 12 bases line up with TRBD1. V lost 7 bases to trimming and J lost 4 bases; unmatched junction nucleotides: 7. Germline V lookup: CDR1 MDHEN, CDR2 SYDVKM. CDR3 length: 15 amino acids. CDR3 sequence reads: CASNPGTGGLYGYTF. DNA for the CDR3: TGTGCCAGCAATCCCGGGACAGGGGGCCTCTATGGCTACACCTTC.

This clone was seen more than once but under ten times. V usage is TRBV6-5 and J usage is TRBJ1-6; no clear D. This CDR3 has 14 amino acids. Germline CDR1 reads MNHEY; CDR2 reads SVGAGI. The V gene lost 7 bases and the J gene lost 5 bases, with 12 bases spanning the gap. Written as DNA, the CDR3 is TGTGCCAGCACCCCGGCAGAGCATAATTCACCCCTCCACTTT. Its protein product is CASTPAEHNSPLHF.

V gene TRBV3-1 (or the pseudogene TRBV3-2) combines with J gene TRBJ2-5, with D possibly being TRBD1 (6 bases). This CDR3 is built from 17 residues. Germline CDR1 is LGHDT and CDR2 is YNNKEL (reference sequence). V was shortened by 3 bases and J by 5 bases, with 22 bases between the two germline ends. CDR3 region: CASSQLQGRSLQETQYF. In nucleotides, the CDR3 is TGTGCCAGCAGCCAGCTACAGGGACGTTCCCTCCAGGAGACCCAGTACTTC.

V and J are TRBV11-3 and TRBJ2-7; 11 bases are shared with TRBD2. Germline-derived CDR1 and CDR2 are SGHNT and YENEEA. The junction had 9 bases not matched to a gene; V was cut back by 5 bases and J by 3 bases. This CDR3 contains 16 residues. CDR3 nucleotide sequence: TGTGCCAGCAGCCGCACCGGGACTAGCGGCTTCTACGAGCAGTACTTC. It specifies CASSRTGTSGFYEQYF.

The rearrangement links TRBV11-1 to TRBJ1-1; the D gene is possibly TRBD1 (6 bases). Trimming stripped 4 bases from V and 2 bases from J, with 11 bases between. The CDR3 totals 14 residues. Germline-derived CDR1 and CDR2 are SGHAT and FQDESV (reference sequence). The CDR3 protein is CASSSQGHNTEAFF. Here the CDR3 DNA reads TGTGCCAGCAGCTCACAGGGACATAACACTGAAGCTTTCTTT.

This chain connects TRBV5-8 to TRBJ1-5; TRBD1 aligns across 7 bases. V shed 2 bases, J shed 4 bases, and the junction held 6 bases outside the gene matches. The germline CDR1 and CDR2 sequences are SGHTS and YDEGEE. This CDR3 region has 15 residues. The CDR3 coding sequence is TGTGCCAGCAGCTTTGGGACAGAACCGAATCAGCCCCAGCATTTT. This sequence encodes CASSFGTEPNQPQHF.

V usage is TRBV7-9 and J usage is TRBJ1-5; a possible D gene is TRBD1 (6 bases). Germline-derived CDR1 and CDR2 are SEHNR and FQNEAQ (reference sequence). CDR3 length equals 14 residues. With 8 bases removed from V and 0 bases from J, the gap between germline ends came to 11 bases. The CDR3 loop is CASQGSHSNQPQHF. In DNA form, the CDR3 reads TGTGCCAGCCAGGGGTCCCATAGCAATCAGCCCCAGCATTTT. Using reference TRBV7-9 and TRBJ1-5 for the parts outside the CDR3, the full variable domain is DTGVSQNPRHKITKRGQNVTFRCDPISEHNRLYWYRQTLGQGPEFLTYFQNEAQLEKSRLLSDRFSAERPKGSFSTLEIQRTEQGDSAMYLCASQGSHSNQPQHFGDGTRLSIL.

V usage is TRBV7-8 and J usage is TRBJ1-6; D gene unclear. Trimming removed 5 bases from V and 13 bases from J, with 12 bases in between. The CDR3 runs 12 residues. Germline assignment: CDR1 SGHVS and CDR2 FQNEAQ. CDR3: CASSGGLSPLHF. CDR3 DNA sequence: TGTGCCAGCAGCGGAGGACTCAGCCCCCTCCACTTT.

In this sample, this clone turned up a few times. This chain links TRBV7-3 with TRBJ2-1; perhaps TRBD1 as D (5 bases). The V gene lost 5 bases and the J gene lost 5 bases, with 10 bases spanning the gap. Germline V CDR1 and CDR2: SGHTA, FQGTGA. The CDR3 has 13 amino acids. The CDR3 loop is CASSRATDNEQFF. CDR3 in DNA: TGTGCCAGCAGCCGGGCGACAGACAATGAGCAGTTCTTC.

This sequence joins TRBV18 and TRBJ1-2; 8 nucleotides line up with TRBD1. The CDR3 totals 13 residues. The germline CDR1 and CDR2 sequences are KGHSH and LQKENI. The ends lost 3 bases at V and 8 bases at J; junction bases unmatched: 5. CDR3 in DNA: TGTGCCAGCTCACCTGGACAGGGCTGGGGCTACACCTTC. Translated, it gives CASSPGQGWGYTF.

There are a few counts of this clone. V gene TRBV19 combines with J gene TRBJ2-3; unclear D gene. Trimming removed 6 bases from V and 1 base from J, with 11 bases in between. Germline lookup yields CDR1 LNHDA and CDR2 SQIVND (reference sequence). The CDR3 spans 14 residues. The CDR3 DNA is TGTGCCAGTAGGGGGAAGTATGGCACAGATACGCAGTATTTT. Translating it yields CASRGKYGTDTQYF.

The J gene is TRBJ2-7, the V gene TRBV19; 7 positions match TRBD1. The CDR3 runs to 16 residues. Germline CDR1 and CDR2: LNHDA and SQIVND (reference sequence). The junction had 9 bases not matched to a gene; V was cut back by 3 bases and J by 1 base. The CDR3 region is CASSIETGAGSYEQYF. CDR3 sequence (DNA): TGTGCCAGTAGTATCGAAACAGGGGCAGGGTCCTACGAGCAGTACTTC. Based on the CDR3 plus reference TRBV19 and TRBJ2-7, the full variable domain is DGGITQSPKYLFRKEGQNVTLSCEQNLNHDAMYWYRQDPGQGLRLIYYSQIVNDFQKGDIAEGYSVSREKKESFPLTVTSAQKNPTAFYLCASSIETGAGSYEQYFGPGTRLTVT.

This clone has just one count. CDR3 DNA sequence: TGTGCCAGCTCCCCAACTCCGGGACTAGCGGGGAGGGGTTCGTACGAGCAGTACTTC. Its translation is CASSPTPGLAGRGSYEQYF. The chain carries TRBV2 and TRBJ2-7, with TRBD2 matching over 13 bases. The trim removed 8 bases at V and 4 bases at J, leaving 20 bases unmatched. CDR1 and CDR2 (germline): SNHLY, FYNNEI. There are 19 residues in the CDR3.

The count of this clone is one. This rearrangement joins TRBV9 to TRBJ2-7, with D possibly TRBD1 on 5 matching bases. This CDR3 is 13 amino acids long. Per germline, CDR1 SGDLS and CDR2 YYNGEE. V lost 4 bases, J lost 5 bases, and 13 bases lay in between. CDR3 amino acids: CASSSLDIDEQYF. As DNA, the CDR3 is TGTGCCAGCAGCTCCCTGGACATCGACGAGCAGTACTTC. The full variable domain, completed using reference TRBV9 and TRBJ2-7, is DSGVTQTPKHLITATGQRVTLRCSPRSGDLSVYWYQQSLDQGLQFLIQYYNGEERAKGNILERFSAQQFPDLHSELNLSSLELGDSALYFCASSSLDIDEQYFGPGTRLTVT.

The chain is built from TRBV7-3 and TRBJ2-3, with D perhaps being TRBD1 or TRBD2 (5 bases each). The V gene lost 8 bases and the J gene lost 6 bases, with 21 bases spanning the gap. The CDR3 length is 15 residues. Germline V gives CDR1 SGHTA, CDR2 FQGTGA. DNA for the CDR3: TGTGCCAGCTCCGAGGGGTCTCAAAACGTGGATACGCAGTATTTT. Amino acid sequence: CASSEGSQNVDTQYF.

The chain's CDR3 is CASAPLGGVTDTQYF. The DNA for the CDR3 is TGTGCTAGTGCCCCCTTGGGGGGGGTAACAGATACGCAGTATTTT. The chain links TRBV12-5 to TRBJ2-3; TRBD2 aligns across 7 bases. The CDR3 is 15 amino acids. V was pared by 7 bases and J by 3 bases, with 10 bases of the junction left unmatched. Germline V gives CDR1 LGHNT, CDR2 FRNRAP.

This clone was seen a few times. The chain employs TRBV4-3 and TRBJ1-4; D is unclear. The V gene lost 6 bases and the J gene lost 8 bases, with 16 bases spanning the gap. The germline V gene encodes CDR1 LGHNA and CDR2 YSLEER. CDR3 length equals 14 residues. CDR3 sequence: CASSQTGFREKLFF. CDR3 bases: TGCGCCAGCAGTCAAACTGGGTTCCGAGAAAAACTGTTTTTT.

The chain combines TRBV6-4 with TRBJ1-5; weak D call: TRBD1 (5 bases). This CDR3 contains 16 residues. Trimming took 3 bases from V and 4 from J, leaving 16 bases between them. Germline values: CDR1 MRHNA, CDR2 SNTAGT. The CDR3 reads CASSEIPRVGNQPQHF. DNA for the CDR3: TGTGCCAGCAGTGAGATTCCCAGGGTGGGGAATCAGCCCCAGCATTTT.

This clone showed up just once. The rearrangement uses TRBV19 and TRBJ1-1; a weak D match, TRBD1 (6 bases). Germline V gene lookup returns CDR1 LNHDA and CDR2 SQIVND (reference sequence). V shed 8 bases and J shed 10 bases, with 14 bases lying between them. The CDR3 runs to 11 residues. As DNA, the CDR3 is TGTGCCAGTGATCAGGGGTGGACAGCTTTCTTT. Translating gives CASDQGWTAFF.

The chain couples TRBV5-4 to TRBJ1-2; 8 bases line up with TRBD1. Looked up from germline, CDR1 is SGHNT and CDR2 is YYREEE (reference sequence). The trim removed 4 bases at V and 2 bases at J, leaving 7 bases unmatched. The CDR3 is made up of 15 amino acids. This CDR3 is CASSVQGVSNYGYTF. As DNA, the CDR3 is TGTGCCAGCAGCGTACAGGGGGTATCGAACTATGGCTACACCTTC.

The CDR3 bases are TGTGCCAGCAGCTCCCTAGCGGACCCCAATGAGCAGTTCTTC. Protein product: CASSSLADPNEQFF. The chain combines TRBV5-6 with TRBJ2-1; 7 nucleotides line up with TRBD2. V trimming: 3 bases; J trimming: 6 bases; junction bases outside the gene matches: 6. Germline V gene data show CDR1 as SGHDT and CDR2 as YYEEEE. This CDR3 has 14 residues.

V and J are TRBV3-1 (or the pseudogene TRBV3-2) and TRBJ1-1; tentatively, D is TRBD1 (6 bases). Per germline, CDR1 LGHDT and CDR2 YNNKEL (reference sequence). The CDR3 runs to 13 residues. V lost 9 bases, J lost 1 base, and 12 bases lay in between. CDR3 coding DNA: TGTGCCAGTAAGGGGGGCCGGAACACTGAAGCTTTCTTT. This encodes CASKGGRNTEAFF.